This T cell receptor beta chain was identified in a study of response to subunit inactivated influenza vaccine. This clonotype showed up just a few times. Germline V lookup: CDR1 LGHDT, CDR2 YNNKEL (reference sequence). Trimming cost V 4 bases and J 6 bases; bases outside gene matches: 9. The CDR3 has 16 amino acids. Each CDR3 protein is one row after TCRdb ran MiXCR on the RT-PCR reads. The sample holds about 500,000 distinct CDR3 sequences, about 15% seen once. Here the sequenced sample was CD4+ T cells sorted from PBMCs, taken around 2 years after vaccination. The sequence came from a man aged 50 to 75 who received an inactivated influenza vaccine. The chain couples TRBV3-1 to TRBJ1-6, with TRBD1 matching 7 bases. The CDR3 DNA sequence: TGTGCCAGCAGCCGACAAACGGGACAGCGTAATTCACCCCTCCACTTT. It translates to CASSRQTGQRNSPLHF.